This T cell receptor (beta chain) emerged from a study of breast tumors, draining lymph nodes, adjacent tissues. TCRdb recomputed calls from the multiplex PCR reads with MiXCR, one row per CDR3 protein. Among under 300,000 distinct CDR3 sequences, roughly a third were seen once, and the ten largest hold 3% to 4.5%. Study-level results: Tumor TCR diversity was below lymph nodes but above nontumor tissue.

The lymph nodes were axillary draining lymph nodes from breast cancer patients. The table lists this clonotype with many counts. Its target is unknown. The CDR3 is made up of 19 amino acids. CDR1 and CDR2 from the germline V gene are SGHVS and FQNEAQ. V shed 2 bases and J 3 bases; nucleotides not matched to a gene: 8. Sequenced sample: axillary lymph node tissue. The receptor was isolated from a female donor with breast cancer. Some clones in this sample may be carry-over from other donors' samples. The chain recombines TRBV7-8 with TRBJ2-3; TRBD2 matches at 16 bases. CDR3 sequence: CASSLRGTSGGAGTDTQYF. CDR3 in DNA: TGTGCCAGCAGCTTACGGGGGACTAGCGGGGGGGCAGGGACAGATACGCAGTATTTT.